The 27 T cell receptor beta chains in this list originate from one sample, sequenced in a study of post-analysis software for immune sequencing data. General study points: The five TRBV segments detected at higher frequency in patients than in controls included TRBV5-6, TRBV5-1 and TRBV20-1.

No cognate antigen is known for these TCRs. Unique molecular identifiers were built into the TCR beta cDNA libraries. TCRdb re-called the PCR reads through MiXCR, storing one row per CDR3 protein. The sample yields fewer than 850,000 distinct CDR3 sequences, roughly 29% seen once. The specimen was blood. These receptors were taken from a girl under 18 with multiple sclerosis.

This clonotype has only a few counts. The chain links TRBV7-9 to TRBJ2-1, with 9 bases aligning to TRBD2. The CDR3 runs 14 residues. Germline V gene lookup returns CDR1 SEHNR and CDR2 FQNEAQ (reference sequence). V gave up 0 bases and J gave up 9 bases; unmatched junction bases: 3. The CDR3 region has the DNA TGTGCCAGCAGCTTAGCAGGGACTAGCAGTGAGCAGTTCTTC. It codes for CASSLAGTSSEQFF.

This clonotype was seen a handful of times. The chain is built from TRBV2 and TRBJ2-1, with 9 bases that match TRBD1. V gave up 7 bases and J gave up 4 bases; unmatched junction bases: 8. The germline gives CDR1 SNHLY, CDR2 FYNNEI. This CDR3 region has 15 residues. CDR3 region: CASTLEGQGYNEQFF. The CDR3 DNA is TGTGCCAGCACCCTCGAGGGACAGGGATACAATGAGCAGTTCTTC.

The gene calls are TRBV5-1 and TRBJ2-7, with 7 positions matching TRBD2. The DNA end is a closer match to TRBJ2-5, so the J assignment may be wrong. CDR1 is SGHRS, CDR2 YFSETQ, per germline. The CDR3 runs to 15 residues. CDR3 sequence: CASSLMGEGKETQYF. DNA of the CDR3: TGCGCCAGCAGCTTGATGGGGGAGGGAAAAGAGACCCAGTACTTC.

The chain joins TRBV5-5 to TRBJ2-6; 8 nucleotides align to TRBD1. This CDR3 has 17 residues. The trim removed 0 bases at V and 1 base at J, leaving 3 bases unmatched. Germline V gene sequence: CDR1 SGHKS, CDR2 YYEKEE (reference sequence). DNA for the CDR3: TGTGCCAGCAGCTTGGCGACAGGGGCTTCTGGGGCCAACGTCCTGACTTTC. Residues: CASSLATGASGANVLTF.

The chain employs TRBV28 and TRBJ1-1; D is uncertain. This CDR3 is built from 14 residues. V lost 2 bases and J 0 bases, leaving 7 bases between the germline ends. Per the germline V gene, CDR1 is MDHEN and CDR2 is SYDVKM. DNA of the CDR3: TGTGCCAGCAGTTTACGTCCGGTGAACACTGAAGCTTTCTTT. Protein: CASSLRPVNTEAFF.

This clonotype came up a few times. The chain is built from TRBV7-2 and TRBJ1-2, with D uncertain. With 5 bases removed from V and 9 bases from J, the gap between germline ends came to 16 bases. CDR1 and CDR2 (germline): SGHTA, FQGNSA. The CDR3 loop spans 13 amino acids. CDR3 nucleotide sequence: TGTGCCAGCAGCCACTACCTTGGGAAGAGCTACACCTTC. Translation: CASSHYLGKSYTF.

The rearrangement links TRBV15 to TRBJ2-5, with TRBD1 matching over 8 bases. The CDR3 has 14 amino acids. V dropped 3 bases and J dropped 1; count of bases not matched to a gene: 1. Germline-derived CDR1 and CDR2 are LNHNV and YYDKDF (reference sequence). CDR3 sequence (DNA): TGTGCCACCAGCAGGGACAGGGCCCAAGAGACCCAGTACTTC. It translates to CATSRDRAQETQYF.

This clonotype was counted only a few times. This CDR3 reads CSVEGKYYGYTF. The CDR3 DNA reads as TGCAGCGTTGAAGGGAAGTACTATGGCTACACCTTC. The rearrangement uses TRBV29-1 and TRBJ1-2; no reliable D call. Germline V CDR1 and CDR2: SQVTM, ANQGSEA. CDR3 length: 12 amino acids. Trimming pared 1 base from V and 3 bases from J, leaving 6 bases between.

Only a few counts were recorded for this clonotype. The genes are TRBV27 and TRBJ1-5, with a possible D match to TRBD1 (5 bases). V shed 8 bases and J shed 1 base, with 9 bases lying between them. In germline, CDR1 is MNHEY, CDR2 SMNVEV (reference sequence). CDR3 size: 13 residues. CDR3 amino acids: CASGGWSNQPQHF. The CDR3, as DNA: TGTGCCAGCGGGGGGTGGAGCAATCAGCCCCAGCATTTT.

This chain joins TRBV7-2 and TRBJ2-5; 11 bases fit TRBD2. The CDR3 has 16 residues. J lost 0 bases, V lost 5 bases, and 5 bases had no gene match. In germline, CDR1 is SGHTA, CDR2 FQGNSA. The CDR3 sequence: CASSRGLAANQETQYF. Written as DNA, the CDR3 is TGTGCCAGCAGCAGGGGACTAGCGGCAAACCAAGAGACCCAGTACTTC.

The chain is built from TRBV29-1 and TRBJ1-2; D is unresolved. This CDR3 is built from 14 residues. The V and J ends lost 6 bases and 4 bases respectively, with 18 bases between them. CDR1 is SQVTM and CDR2 is ANQGSEA in the germline V gene. CDR3 region: CSVQDPPPGYGYTF. CDR3 DNA sequence: TGCAGCGTGCAGGACCCACCGCCCGGCTATGGCTACACCTTC. The variable domain in full, with the rest retrieved from reference TRBV29-1 and TRBJ1-2, is SAVISQKPSRDICQRGTSLTIQCQVDSQVTMMFWYRQQPGQSLTLIATANQGSEATYESGFVIDKFPISRPNLTFSTLTVSNMSPEDSSIYLCSVQDPPPGYGYTFGSGTRLTVV.

V is TRBV20-1 and J is TRBJ2-7; no clear D gene. The germline V and J ends were trimmed by 4 bases and 5 bases, with 15 bases remaining between them. The CDR3 loop spans 13 amino acids. Germline CDR1 and CDR2: DFQATT and SNEGSKA (reference sequence). CDR3 amino acids: CSAIKVRENEQYF. DNA of the CDR3: TGCAGTGCTATTAAGGTTCGCGAGAACGAGCAGTACTTC.

The chain employs TRBV6-1 and TRBJ2-5; maybe TRBD2 (6 bases). The V end lost 2 bases, the J end lost 2 bases, and 21 bases lay between the germline ends. This CDR3 is built from 18 residues. Germline lookup yields CDR1 MNHNS and CDR2 SASEGT. The CDR3 bases are TGTGCCAGCAGTGAACTCCTGTCGGGAGCACCCCCACAAGAGACCCAGTACTTC. This translates into CASSELLSGAPPQETQYF.

In nucleotides, the CDR3 is TGTGCCAGCAGTCGCAGTGGCTCCTATAATTCACCCCTCCACTTT. As protein: CASSRSGSYNSPLHF. The chain uses TRBV2 and TRBJ1-6; D not resolved. Trimming removed 5 bases from V and 0 bases from J, with 8 bases in between. CDR1 is SNHLY and CDR2 is FYNNEI in the germline V gene. The CDR3 contains 15 residues.

This clonotype came up a few times. The chain combines TRBV5-1 with TRBJ1-2, with D tentatively TRBD1 (5 bases). From germline, CDR1 is SGHRS and CDR2 YFSETQ. V was shortened by 0 bases and J by 7 bases, with 16 bases between the two germline ends. The CDR3 contains 15 residues. The DNA for the CDR3 is TGCGCCAGCAGCTTGGTGGCAGGGAAAGGGAGTGGCTACACCTTC. Residues: CASSLVAGKGSGYTF.

This clonotype was counted between two and nine times. The V gene is TRBV5-1, the J gene TRBJ2-3, with 7 bases aligning to TRBD2. The germline gives CDR1 SGHRS, CDR2 YFSETQ. This CDR3 comprises 17 residues. The V gene end was trimmed by 0 bases and the J gene end by 3 bases; junction bases not matched to a gene: 10. DNA of the CDR3: TGCGCCAGCAGCTTGGAGGGCCTAGCGGCAGTAACAGATACGCAGTATTTT. Translating it yields CASSLEGLAAVTDTQYF. The whole variable domain, filled in from reference TRBV5-1 and TRBJ2-3, reads KAGVTQTPRYLIKTRGQQVTLSCSPISGHRSVSWYQQTPGQGLQFLFEYFSETQRNKGNFPGRFSGRQFSNSRSEMNVSTLELGDSALYLCASSLEGLAAVTDTQYFGPGTRLTVL.

This rearrangement joins TRBV6-5 to TRBJ2-2, with TRBD2 identical over 12 bases. The CDR3 length is 17 residues. V lost 3 bases and J lost 5; bases outside the gene matches: 7. Germline-derived CDR1 and CDR2 are MNHEY and SVGAGI. Here the CDR3 DNA reads TGTGCCAGCAGTTATCAACTAGCGGGGGGAAGAACCGGGGAGCTGTTTTTT. This translates into CASSYQLAGGRTGELFF.

The genes are TRBV28 and TRBJ1-5; D gene uncertain. Looked up from germline, CDR1 is MDHEN and CDR2 is SYDVKM. The CDR3 is 16 amino acids. V gave up 6 bases and J gave up 0 bases, with 15 bases separating them. The CDR3 spells CASSRTPGYSNQPQHF. CDR3 coding DNA: TGTGCCAGCAGCCGGACCCCCGGGTATAGCAATCAGCCCCAGCATTTT. The full variable domain, rest sourced from reference TRBV28 and TRBJ1-5, is DVKVTQSSRYLVKRTGEKVFLECVQDMDHENMFWYRQDPGLGLRLIYFSYDVKMKEKGDIPEGYSVSREKKERFSLILESASTNQTSMYLCASSRTPGYSNQPQHFGDGTRLSIL.

The rearrangement links TRBV5-1 to TRBJ2-1; D is undetermined. This CDR3 is 17 amino acids long. CDR1 SGHRS and CDR2 YFSETQ come from the germline V gene. The germline V and J ends were trimmed by 0 bases and 0 bases, with 13 bases remaining between them. CDR3: CASSLDGSVSSYNEQFF. CDR3 sequence (DNA): TGCGCCAGCAGCTTGGATGGATCCGTAAGCTCCTACAATGAGCAGTTCTTC.

This clonotype occurred a few times. V gene TRBV3-1 combines with J gene TRBJ1-5; D gene unclear. From germline, CDR1 is LGHDT and CDR2 YNNKEL (reference sequence). The CDR3 has 14 residues. Trimming removed 1 base from V and 0 bases from J, with 4 bases in between. This CDR3 is CASSQANSNQPQHF. The CDR3 coding sequence is TGTGCCAGCAGCCAAGCGAATAGCAATCAGCCCCAGCATTTT.

The genes are TRBV6-9 and TRBJ1-5, with D hard to call. V was shortened by 4 bases and J by 0 bases, with 19 bases between the two germline ends. The germline CDR1 and CDR2 sequences are MNHGY and SVAAGI. The CDR3 is 18 residues long. Written as DNA, the CDR3 is TGTGCCAGCAGTTGTCAGGACTTCGGAACGTATAGCAATCAGCCCCAGCATTTT. Translated, it gives CASSCQDFGTYSNQPQHF.

This chain connects TRBV6-2 or TRBV6-3 to TRBJ2-1, with 8 positions matching TRBD2. Germline trimming cut 6 bases from V and 10 bases from J; bases unmatched to any gene: 14. This CDR3 spans 15 amino acids. Per the germline V gene, CDR1 is MNHEY and CDR2 is SVGEGT. CDR3 amino acids: CASRLSGRGEGEQFF. The CDR3, as DNA: TGTGCCAGCAGACTAAGCGGGAGAGGGGAGGGGGAGCAGTTCTTC.

The chain couples TRBV20-1 to TRBJ1-2; possible D gene TRBD1, 6 bases. V lost 1 base, J lost 8 bases, and 17 bases lay in between. CDR1 DFQATT and CDR2 SNEGSKA come from the germline V gene (reference sequence). This CDR3 comprises 14 residues. CDR3 protein: CSARATGHTGGYTF. In DNA form, the CDR3 reads TGCAGTGCTAGAGCGACGGGACACACGGGCGGCTACACCTTC.

This clonotype was seen only a few times. The rearrangement links TRBV6-6 to TRBJ2-1, with 10 bases aligning to TRBD2. Germline V gene lookup returns CDR1 MNHNY and CDR2 SVGAGI (reference sequence). This CDR3 contains 16 residues. V was pared by 5 bases and J by 4 bases, with 8 bases of the junction left unmatched. The CDR3 loop reads CASSPEPGLAYNEQFF. CDR3 bases: TGTGCCAGCAGTCCCGAACCGGGACTAGCGTACAATGAGCAGTTCTTC.

The chain couples TRBV15 to TRBJ2-3; TRBD2 aligns across 13 bases. The CDR3 is 16 amino acids. Germline V gene lookup returns CDR1 LNHNV and CDR2 YYDKDF (reference sequence). V dropped 4 bases and J dropped 1; count of bases not matched to a gene: 2. The CDR3 bases are TGTGCCACCAGCAACGGACTAGCGGGGGGCACAGATACGCAGTATTTT. Its translation is CATSNGLAGGTDTQYF.

This clonotype was counted only a few times. The chain recombines TRBV6-5 with TRBJ2-3, with D possibly matching TRBD2 (6 bases). V lost 6 bases, J lost 2 bases, and 18 bases lay in between. This CDR3 spans 16 amino acids. Germline V gene data show CDR1 as MNHEY and CDR2 as SVGAGI. The CDR3 spells CASSHSGLPNTDTQYF. The DNA of the CDR3 is TGTGCCAGCAGCCATTCGGGACTCCCGAACACAGATACGCAGTATTTT.

This chain uses TRBV12-3 or TRBV12-4 with TRBJ1-1, with TRBD1 identical over 7 bases. There are 13 residues in the CDR3. Trimming cost V 9 bases and J 0 bases; bases outside gene matches: 4. Written as DNA, the CDR3 is TGTGCCAGTATGGGACAGCTGAACACTGAAGCTTTCTTT. Its protein is CASMGQLNTEAFF.